This T cell receptor (beta chain) was retrieved from a study of blood T cells in healthy people across ages. Trimming removed 3 bases at V and 2 bases at J, with 10 bases between. CDR3 length: 14 amino acids. Using a J-beta primer mix together with a sample-barcoded 5' primer, a second PCR was run for 7 to 11 cycles. TCRdb fed the 5' RACE reads into MiXCR, producing one record per CDR3 protein. The sample contains some 760,000 distinct CDR3 sequences, 20% to 25% of which appear only once. Russia was home to the donors, healthy Caucasian individuals aged about 6 to 90. Researchers report isolating at least 6.5 million PBMCs per sample. Total RNA extracted from each sample amounted to at least 5.5 micrograms. There are a few counts of this clonotype. These data are also associated with another study on T cells of mothers and their children. That source notes: Using around 1.4 ug per 15 ul, all extracted RNA underwent cDNA synthesis.

This sequence was found in a boy aged 5 to 17 in good health. The V call is TRBV12-3 or TRBV12-4, the J call TRBJ2-5; D is undetermined. Sequenced: blood. In nucleotides, the CDR3 is TGTGCCAGCAGTTTTTTATTAGCTCAAGAGACCCAGTACTTC. Protein: CASSFLLAQETQYF.